The rows below give T cell receptor beta chains drawn from one sample of a study of blood T cells in healthy people across ages. TCRdb reprocessed the 5' RACE reads via MiXCR and lists one record per CDR3 protein. The table lists about 730,000 distinct CDR3 sequences, roughly 45% of them singletons. Source material: blood. The receptors shown here come from an older woman in good health. Both conserved end residues are trimmed from each CDR3. For some rows the clone size is stated as once, few or many, or as a class when expanded; others skip it.

V	size	J	CDR3
TRBV20-1	few	TRBJ2-7	SARGRPGQESPYEQY
TRBV12-3/TRBV12-4	.	TRBJ2-3	ASTGTSGSGSTDTQY
TRBV12-3/TRBV12-4	.	TRBJ2-5	ASSLMAGQGADEQY
TRBV20-1	.	TRBJ2-5	SAIKTASGGTQY
TRBV20-1	many	TRBJ1-5	SALDPGSSNQPQH
TRBV28	.	TRBJ1-5	ASSNGQDNQPRH
TRBV15	.	.	ATSSQGAETQY
TRBV3-1	.	TRBJ1-1	ASSRRGGTEAF
TRBV11-1	few	TRBJ2-3	ASSLPPAGSPGLAGSTDTQY
TRBV7-2	once	TRBJ2-2	ASRALEEGGELF
TRBV30	.	TRBJ2-7	AWSTPSDRSYEQY
TRBV20-1	many	TRBJ2-1	SAEPDSRFEQF
TRBV28	.	TRBJ2-7	ASREYSYEQY
TRBV20-1	.	TRBJ1-2	SAREDRANYGYT
TRBV29-1	.	TRBJ2-1	STNREWTYNEQF
TRBV7-2	.	TRBJ1-5	ASSLGDVSRPQH
TRBV7-8	.	TRBJ2-7	ASSPRGGLGYEQY
TRBV7-3	few	TRBJ2-1	ASSFGQEYNEQF
TRBV20-1	many	TRBJ2-3	SAPISGARTDTQY
TRBV6-2/TRBV6-3	.	TRBJ2-7	ASSYVGAGDYEQY
TRBV18	.	TRBJ2-1	ASSPQWDNSYNEQF
TRBV20-1	.	TRBJ1-4	SALDRAANEKLF
TRBV21-1	few	.	ASSPIRTDQETQY
TRBV12-3/TRBV12-4	.	TRBJ1-5	ASSLEVGAGDQPQH
TRBV11-1	.	TRBJ2-1	ASSFSGKGYNEQF
TRBV11-2	.	TRBJ2-5	ASSLVNVGGQESQY
TRBV2	.	.	ASSKTSGGLWDIQY
TRBV18	.	TRBJ2-3	ASSPPSGLLGY
TRBV20-1	.	TRBJ1-2	SARATEAYGYT
TRBV20-1	.	TRBJ1-5	SARTIGAHNQPQH
TRBV6-2/TRBV6-3	.	TRBJ2-3	ASTWGVSTDTQY
TRBV27	.	TRBJ1-5	ASTQNGYSNQPQH
TRBV29-1	.	TRBJ1-4	SVSGGPGEKLF
TRBV28	.	TRBJ1-2	ASSLSADRGRGYT
TRBV5-1	few	TRBJ2-7	ASSLGFRTGSYEQY
TRBV25-1	few	TRBJ2-1	ASSDLSSYNEQF
TRBV14	.	TRBJ2-3	ASSLGLAGAGYTQY